These 12 T cell receptor beta chains share one sample of origin, sequenced in a study of CD8 T cells in ankylosing spondylitis. Study-wide results and limits: In ankylosing spondylitis blood, a motif of several highly homologous TCR beta variants appeared characteristic.

TCRdb reprocessed the 5' RACE reads with MiXCR, giving one entry per CDR3 protein. The sample has about 480,000 distinct CDR3 sequences, over 15% seen once. Their antigen targets remain unknown. Sequencing used blood, either unsorted or a sorted T cell fraction (not recorded which). The receptors stem from a male donor with ankylosing spondylitis.

This rearrangement joins TRBV20-1 to TRBJ2-1, with 13 bases identical to TRBD2. V was pared by 0 bases and J by 10 bases, with 6 bases of the junction left unmatched. The CDR3 covers 15 residues. CDR1 is DFQATT and CDR2 is SNEGSKA in the germline V gene (reference sequence). The CDR3 here is CSAREAGTSGKEQFF. In DNA, the CDR3 is TGCAGTGCTAGAGAGGCCGGGACTAGCGGGAAGGAGCAGTTCTTC.

This clonotype appeared a few times. This chain uses TRBV7-9 with TRBJ1-1, with D possibly being TRBD1 (5 bases). Germline CDR1 reads SEHNR; CDR2 reads FQNEAQ (reference sequence). The CDR3 spans 14 residues. Trimming cost V 6 bases and J 1 base, with 12 bases left between them. The CDR3 protein is CASRWDGANTEAFF. Written as DNA, the CDR3 is TGTGCCAGCAGGTGGGACGGGGCGAACACTGAAGCTTTCTTT.

This clonotype has a count of ten or more. The chain joins TRBV6-1 to TRBJ2-7; TRBD1 agrees at 8 bases. The germline V gene encodes CDR1 MNHNS and CDR2 SASEGT. The trim removed 6 bases at V and 0 bases at J, leaving 7 bases unmatched. CDR3 length: 15 amino acids. CDR3: CASSPTGASSYEQYF. CDR3 bases: TGTGCCAGCAGCCCGACAGGGGCCAGCTCCTACGAGCAGTACTTC.

The gene calls are TRBV6-1 and TRBJ2-3, with 11 nucleotides matching TRBD2. Germline trimming cut 4 bases from V and 0 bases from J; bases unmatched to any gene: 6. Germline V lookup: CDR1 MNHNS, CDR2 SASEGT. The CDR3 has 17 amino acids. CDR3 amino acids: CASSARTSGLSTDTQYF. The CDR3 DNA follows: TGTGCCAGCAGTGCGAGGACTAGCGGGCTAAGCACAGATACGCAGTATTTT.

This clonotype has more than one count but fewer than ten. The chain recombines TRBV5-1 with TRBJ2-7, with D hard to call. Germline V gene data show CDR1 as SGHRS and CDR2 as YFSETQ. CDR3 size: 13 residues. Trimming took 5 bases from V and 2 from J, leaving 11 bases between them. CDR3 region: CASSVTLAYEQYF. The CDR3, as DNA: TGCGCCAGCAGTGTAACACTTGCCTACGAGCAGTACTTC.

This clonotype was picked up a small number of times. This rearrangement joins TRBV6-1 to TRBJ2-4, with TRBD2 as a possible D gene (6 bases). This CDR3 is 13 amino acids long. Trimming took 6 bases from V and 2 from J, leaving 8 bases between them. Germline V gene data show CDR1 as MNHNS and CDR2 as SASEGT. CDR3 loop: CASSRGTKNIQYF. CDR3 coding DNA: TGTGCCAGCAGCCGGGGGACCAAAAACATTCAGTACTTC.

This clonotype was detected only a few times. V usage is TRBV12-3 or TRBV12-4 and J usage is TRBJ2-3, with D maybe TRBD1 (5 bases). The CDR3 has 16 amino acids. The germline V and J ends were trimmed by 0 bases and 2 bases, with 12 bases remaining between them. The CDR3 reads CASSLANRRSTDTQYF. In nucleotides, the CDR3 is TGTGCCAGCAGTTTAGCCAACAGGAGATCCACAGATACGCAGTATTTT.

V gene TRBV7-9 combines with J gene TRBJ2-7; 7 bases are a match to TRBD2. Unmatched junction bases numbered 17, after V lost 5 bases and J lost 7 bases. CDR1 and CDR2 from the germline V gene are SEHNR and FQNEAQ (reference sequence). The CDR3 loop spans 16 amino acids. The CDR3 sequence is CASSLSSLADMREQYF. As DNA, the CDR3 is TGTGCCAGCAGCCTGAGTAGCCTAGCGGACATGAGGGAGCAGTACTTC. The variable domain in full, with the rest retrieved from reference TRBV7-9 and TRBJ2-7, is DTGVSQNPRHKITKRGQNVTFRCDPISEHNRLYWYRQTLGQGPEFLTYFQNEAQLEKSRLLSDRFSAERPKGSFSTLEIQRTEQGDSAMYLCASSLSSLADMREQYFGPGTRLTVT.

This sequence joins TRBV12-3 or TRBV12-4 and TRBJ2-3; D might be TRBD1 (6 bases). There are 13 residues in the CDR3. The ends were cut back, 8 bases at V and 6 bases at J, with 15 bases in the middle. CDR3 loop: CASEDRPEDTQYF. The CDR3 region has the DNA TGTGCCAGCGAGGACAGACCCGAGGATACGCAGTATTTT.

This clonotype was detected ten times or more. This chain uses TRBV5-1 with TRBJ2-2; D might be TRBD1 or TRBD2, each matching 5 bases. Deletions cut 5 bases from V and 2 bases from J, with 16 bases between. The CDR3 runs 16 residues. In germline, CDR1 is SGHRS, CDR2 YFSETQ. CDR3 DNA sequence: TGCGCCAGCAGTTCGACCGGGACGCCTAACACCGGGGAGCTGTTTTTT. Its protein product is CASSSTGTPNTGELFF.

This clonotype was detected many times. The chain recombines TRBV29-1 with TRBJ2-1; D gene unclear. The CDR3 is made up of 17 amino acids. Germline V CDR1 and CDR2: SQVTM, ANQGSEA. V was shortened by 2 bases and J by 7 bases, with 24 bases between the two germline ends. CDR3 sequence: CSVERPASTRYRNEQFF. The CDR3 DNA is TGCAGCGTTGAACGGCCAGCCTCCACCAGATATCGTAATGAGCAGTTCTTC.

V and J are TRBV7-6 and TRBJ1-3, with D tentatively TRBD1 (6 bases). V was clipped by 1 base and J by 4 bases, with 14 bases between them. Germline values: CDR1 SGHVS, CDR2 FNYEAQ. The CDR3 runs 16 residues. The CDR3 DNA sequence: TGTGCCAGCAGCTTAGAAGCAGGGGACCCAGGAAACACCATATATTTT. Translated, it gives CASSLEAGDPGNTIYF.